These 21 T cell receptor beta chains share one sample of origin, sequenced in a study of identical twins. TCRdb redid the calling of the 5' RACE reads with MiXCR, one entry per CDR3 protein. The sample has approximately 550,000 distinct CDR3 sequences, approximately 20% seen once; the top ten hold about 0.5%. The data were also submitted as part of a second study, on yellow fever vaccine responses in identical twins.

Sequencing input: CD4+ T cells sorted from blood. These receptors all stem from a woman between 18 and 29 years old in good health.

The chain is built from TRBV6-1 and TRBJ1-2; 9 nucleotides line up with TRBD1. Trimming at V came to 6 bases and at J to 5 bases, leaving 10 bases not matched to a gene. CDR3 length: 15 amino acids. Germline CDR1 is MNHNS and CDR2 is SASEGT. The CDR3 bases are TGTGCCAGCAGGCCGACCGGGACAGGGCCATATGGCTACACCTTC. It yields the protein CASRPTGTGPYGYTF.

This CDR3 reads CASIRTGTVTDTQYF. The CDR3 bases are TGTGCCAGCATCCGAACGGGAACGGTAACAGATACGCAGTATTTT. This chain uses TRBV6-2 or TRBV6-3 with TRBJ2-3; D possibly corresponds to TRBD2 (5 bases). Germline loops: CDR1 MNHEY, CDR2 SVGEGT. Trimming shortened V by 7 bases and J by 3 bases, and 17 bases separated the two germline ends. The CDR3 sequence is 15 residues long.

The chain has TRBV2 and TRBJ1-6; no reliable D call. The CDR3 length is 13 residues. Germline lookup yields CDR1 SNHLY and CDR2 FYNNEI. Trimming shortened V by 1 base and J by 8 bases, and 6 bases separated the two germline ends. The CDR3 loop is CASSEVSHSPLHF. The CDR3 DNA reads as TGTGCCAGCAGTGAAGTCAGCCATTCACCCCTCCACTTT.

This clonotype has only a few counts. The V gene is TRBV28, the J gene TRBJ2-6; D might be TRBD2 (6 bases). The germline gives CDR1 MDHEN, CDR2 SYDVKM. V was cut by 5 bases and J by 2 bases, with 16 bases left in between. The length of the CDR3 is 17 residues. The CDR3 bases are TGTGCCAGCAGTCCCCCGAAGGGCGGGGCTGGGGCCAACGTCCTGACTTTC. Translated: CASSPPKGGAGANVLTF. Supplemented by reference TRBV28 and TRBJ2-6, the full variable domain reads DVKVTQSSRYLVKRTGEKVFLECVQDMDHENMFWYRQDPGLGLRLIYFSYDVKMKEKGDIPEGYSVSREKKERFSLILESASTNQTSMYLCASSPPKGGAGANVLTFGAGSRLTVL.

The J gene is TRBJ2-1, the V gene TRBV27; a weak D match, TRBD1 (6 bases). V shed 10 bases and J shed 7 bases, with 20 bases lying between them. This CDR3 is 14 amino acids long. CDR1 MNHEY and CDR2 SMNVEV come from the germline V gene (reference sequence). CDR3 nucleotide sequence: TGTGCCACTTCCGTCGTCAGGGGACGGAATGAGCAGTTCTTC. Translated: CATSVVRGRNEQFF.

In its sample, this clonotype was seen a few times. The DNA for the CDR3 is TGCGCCAGCAGCTTGGCCAGGGCGGGGGGGCCTTATGAGCAGTTCTTC. Translating it yields CASSLARAGGPYEQFF. The chain links TRBV5-1 to TRBJ2-1; 9 bases are a match to TRBD2. V lost 0 bases, J lost 8 bases, and 9 bases stayed unmatched. This CDR3 comprises 16 residues. The germline V gene has CDR1 SGHRS and CDR2 YFSETQ.

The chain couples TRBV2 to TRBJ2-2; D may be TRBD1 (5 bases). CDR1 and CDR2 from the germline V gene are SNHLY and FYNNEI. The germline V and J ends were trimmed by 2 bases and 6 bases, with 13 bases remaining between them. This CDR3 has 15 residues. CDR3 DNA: TGTGCCAGCAGTGAAAACAGGTTTTACGCCGGGGAGCTGTTTTTT. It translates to CASSENRFYAGELFF.

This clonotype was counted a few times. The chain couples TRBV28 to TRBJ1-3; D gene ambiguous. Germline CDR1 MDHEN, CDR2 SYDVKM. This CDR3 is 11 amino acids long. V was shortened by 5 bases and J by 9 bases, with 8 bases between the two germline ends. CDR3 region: CASSPRGTIYF. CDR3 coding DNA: TGTGCCAGCAGTCCCCGAGGCACCATATATTTT. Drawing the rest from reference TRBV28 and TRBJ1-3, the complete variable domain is DVKVTQSSRYLVKRTGEKVFLECVQDMDHENMFWYRQDPGLGLRLIYFSYDVKMKEKGDIPEGYSVSREKKERFSLILESASTNQTSMYLCASSPRGTIYFGEGSWLTVV.

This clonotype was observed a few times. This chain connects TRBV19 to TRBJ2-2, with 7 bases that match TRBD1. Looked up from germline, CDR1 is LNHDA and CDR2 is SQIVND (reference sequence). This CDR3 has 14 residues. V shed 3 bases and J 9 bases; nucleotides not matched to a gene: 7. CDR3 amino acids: CASSMYRGQRELFF. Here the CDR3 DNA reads TGTGCCAGTAGTATGTACAGGGGCCAGCGGGAGCTGTTTTTT.

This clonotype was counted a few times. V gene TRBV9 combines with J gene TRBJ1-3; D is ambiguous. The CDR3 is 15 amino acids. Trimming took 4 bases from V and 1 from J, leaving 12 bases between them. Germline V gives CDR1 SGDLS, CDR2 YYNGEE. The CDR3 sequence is CASSPAQMSGNTIYF. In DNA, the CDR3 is TGTGCCAGCAGCCCCGCCCAGATGTCTGGAAACACCATATATTTT.

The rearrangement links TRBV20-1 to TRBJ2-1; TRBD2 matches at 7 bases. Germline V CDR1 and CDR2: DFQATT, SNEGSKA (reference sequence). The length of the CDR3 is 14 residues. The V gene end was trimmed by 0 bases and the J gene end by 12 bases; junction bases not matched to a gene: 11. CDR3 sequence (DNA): TGCAGTGCTAGAGATGGGGCGGGAGTTGGGTTGCAGTTCTTC. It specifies CSARDGAGVGLQFF.

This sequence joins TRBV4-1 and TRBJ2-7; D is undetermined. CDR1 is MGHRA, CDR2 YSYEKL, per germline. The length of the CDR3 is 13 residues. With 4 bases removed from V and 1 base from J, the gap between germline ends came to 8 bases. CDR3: CASSLRHSYEQYF. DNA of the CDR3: TGCGCCAGCAGCCTCCGACATTCCTACGAGCAGTACTTC.

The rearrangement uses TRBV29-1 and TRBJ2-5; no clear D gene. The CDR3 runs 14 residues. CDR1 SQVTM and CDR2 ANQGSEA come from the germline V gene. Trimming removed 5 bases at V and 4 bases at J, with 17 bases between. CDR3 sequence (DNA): TGCAGCGTTAAATCCCCCAGGCTGAGAGAGACCCAGTACTTC. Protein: CSVKSPRLRETQYF.

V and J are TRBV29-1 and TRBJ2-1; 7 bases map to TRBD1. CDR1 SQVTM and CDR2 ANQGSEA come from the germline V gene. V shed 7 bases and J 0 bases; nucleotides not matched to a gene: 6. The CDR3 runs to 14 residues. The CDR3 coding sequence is TGCAGCGGAGTACAGGGGACCTCCTACAATGAGCAGTTCTTC. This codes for CSGVQGTSYNEQFF.

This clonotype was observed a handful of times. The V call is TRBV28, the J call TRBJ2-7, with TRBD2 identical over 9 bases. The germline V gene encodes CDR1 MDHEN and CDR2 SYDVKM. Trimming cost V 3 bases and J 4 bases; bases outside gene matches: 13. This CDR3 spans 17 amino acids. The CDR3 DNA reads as TGTGCCAGCAGTTTCGGAGCGCCCTTAGCGGGAGCGTACGAGCAGTACTTC. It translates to CASSFGAPLAGAYEQYF. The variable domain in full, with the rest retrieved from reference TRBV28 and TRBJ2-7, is DVKVTQSSRYLVKRTGEKVFLECVQDMDHENMFWYRQDPGLGLRLIYFSYDVKMKEKGDIPEGYSVSREKKERFSLILESASTNQTSMYLCASSFGAPLAGAYEQYFGPGTRLTVT.

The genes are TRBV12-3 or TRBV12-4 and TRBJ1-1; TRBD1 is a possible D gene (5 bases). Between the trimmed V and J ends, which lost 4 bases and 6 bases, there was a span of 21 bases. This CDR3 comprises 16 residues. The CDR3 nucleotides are TGTGCCAGCAGTTATGTGGGGCTATCATCGTCGGCTGAAGCTTTCTTT. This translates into CASSYVGLSSSAEAFF.

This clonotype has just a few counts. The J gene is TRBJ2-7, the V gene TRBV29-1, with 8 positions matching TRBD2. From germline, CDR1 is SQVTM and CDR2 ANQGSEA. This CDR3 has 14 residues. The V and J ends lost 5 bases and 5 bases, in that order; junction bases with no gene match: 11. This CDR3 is CSVYTGGPGNEQYF. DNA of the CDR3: TGCAGCGTTTACACGGGAGGGCCAGGGAACGAGCAGTACTTC.

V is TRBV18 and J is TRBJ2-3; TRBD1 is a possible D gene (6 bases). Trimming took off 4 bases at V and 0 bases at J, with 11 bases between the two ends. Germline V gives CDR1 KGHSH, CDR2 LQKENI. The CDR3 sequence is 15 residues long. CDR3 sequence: CASSRGLASTDTQYF. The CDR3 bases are TGTGCCAGCTCACGGGGGCTAGCAAGCACAGATACGCAGTATTTT.

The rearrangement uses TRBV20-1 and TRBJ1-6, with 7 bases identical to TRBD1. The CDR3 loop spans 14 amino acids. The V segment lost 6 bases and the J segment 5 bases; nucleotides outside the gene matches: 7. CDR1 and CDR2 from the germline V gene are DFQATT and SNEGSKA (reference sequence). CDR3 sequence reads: CSADRDRDNSPLHF. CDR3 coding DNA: TGCAGTGCGGACCGGGACAGAGATAATTCACCCCTCCACTTT.

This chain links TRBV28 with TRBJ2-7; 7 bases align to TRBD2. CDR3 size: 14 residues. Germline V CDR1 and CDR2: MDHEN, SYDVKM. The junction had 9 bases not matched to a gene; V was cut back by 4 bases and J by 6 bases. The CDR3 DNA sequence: TGTGCCAGCAGTTCCGGGGGGTTGGAGTCCGAGCAGTACTTC. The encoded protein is CASSSGGLESEQYF.

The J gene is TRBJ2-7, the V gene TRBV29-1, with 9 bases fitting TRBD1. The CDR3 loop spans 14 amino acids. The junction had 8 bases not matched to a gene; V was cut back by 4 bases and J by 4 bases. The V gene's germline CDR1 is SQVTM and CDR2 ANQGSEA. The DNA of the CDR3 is TGCAGCGTTGGAGGAACAGGGGGCACTTACGAGCAGTACTTC. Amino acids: CSVGGTGGTYEQYF.